The clone carrying this TCR beta chain occurred a few times. The sample is drawn from a study of patients and donors after allogeneic stem cell transplantation. TCRdb processed the RT-PCR reads anew with MiXCR; each CDR3 protein has one entry. The sample has about 960,000 distinct CDR3 sequences; more than 15% are singletons. The sequenced material came from blood, either unsorted or a sorted T cell fraction (not recorded which). The TCR was taken from a human donor who was either an allogeneic HSCT recipient or a stem cell or donor lymphocyte infusion donor (not recorded which). It is not recorded whose cells these are; they may come from a transplant donor.

CDR3 nucleotide sequence: TGTGCCAGCAGCCAACGGGACCCTCTTTTGTATTTT. Translation gives CASSQRDPLLYF. The chain couples TRBV3-1 to TRBJ2-3, with D possibly being TRBD1 or TRBD2 (5 bases each). Germline V gene data show CDR1 as LGHDT and CDR2 as YNNKEL (reference sequence). The CDR3 is 12 amino acids. Trimming shortened V by 2 bases and J by 14 bases, and 14 bases separated the two germline ends.